The clone carrying this T cell receptor (beta chain) was seen a few times. As yet, its antigen is unknown. CDR1 MDHEN and CDR2 SYDVKM come from the germline V gene. The CDR3 runs 16 residues. J was trimmed by 6 bases and V by 10 bases; bases with no gene match: 18. Sample-barcoded 5' priming and a J-beta primer mix drove a second PCR of about 6 to 12 cycles. TCRdb analysed the 5' RACE reads with MiXCR anew, one entry per CDR3 protein. The table records 850,000 to 1,000,000 distinct CDR3 sequences, roughly 51% of them present only once. Those donating, healthy Caucasian individuals from Russia, were aged roughly 6 to 90. Researchers collected ten milliliters of peripheral blood from every single donor. This entry belongs to a study of blood T cells in healthy people across ages. General observations from the study: Getting older went along with TCR beta diversity per million T cells dropping roughly linearly.

The chain has TRBV28 and TRBJ1-2; 9 bases match TRBD1. The source of this sequence is a woman aged 55-75 years in good health. Material: blood. The CDR3 DNA is TGTGCCACACAGTCTAGTTTGGGACAGGGAAGGAATGGCTACACCTTC. Encoded protein: CATQSSLGQGRNGYTF.